These T cell receptor beta chains were read from a single sample in a study of Ad26.COV2.S vaccination and SARS-CoV-2 variants. Assay used: immunoSEQ multiplex PCR; TCRdb lists only in-frame clones, some missing. The sample consists of about 420,000 clones, around nine tenths of them appearing once. The sample in question was peripheral blood, obtained in a trial of Ad26.COV2.S vaccine versus placebo. These receptors all come from a person aged 18-65 years who received the Ad26.COV2.S COVID-19 vaccine or a placebo. Each CDR3 is given with its conserved first and last residue. The order of the fields is V gene, clone size, J gene, D gene, CDR3 protein, CDR3 DNA. The D gene is left open where the match is weak. Size is omitted from some rows. Given values are once, few, many or a class for expanded clones.

V gene: TRBV4-1
clone size: -
J gene: TRBJ2-7
D gene: -
CDR3 protein: CASSLDSAGSYEQYF
CDR3 DNA: TGCGCCAGCAGCCTGGACAGCGCGGGTTCCTACGAGCAGTACTTC

V gene: TRBV6-5
clone size: -
J gene: TRBJ2-7
D gene: TRBD2
CDR3 protein: CASSYVAGGEQYF
CDR3 DNA: TGTGCCAGCAGTTACGTCGCGGGGGGGGAGCAGTACTTC

V gene: TRBV7-2
clone size: -
J gene: TRBJ2-7
D gene: -
CDR3 protein: CASSPVGGPYEQYF
CDR3 DNA: TGTGCCAGCAGCCCAGTAGGGGGGCCCTACGAGCAGTACTTC

V gene: TRBV11-3
clone size: -
J gene: TRBJ2-5
D gene: -
CDR3 protein: CASSLGAGARHETQYF
CDR3 DNA: TGTGCCAGCAGCTTAGGGGCGGGGGCCCGCCATGAGACCCAGTACTTC

V gene: TRBV12-3/TRBV12-4
clone size: -
J gene: TRBJ1-5
D gene: -
CDR3 protein: CASSRQVFQPQHF
CDR3 DNA: TGTGCCAGCAGTCGACAGGTCTTTCAGCCCCAGCATTTT

V gene: TRBV24-1
clone size: few
J gene: TRBJ2-1
D gene: -
CDR3 protein: CATSDYNEQFF
CDR3 DNA: TGTGCCACCAGTGATTACAATGAGCAGTTCTTC

V gene: TRBV29-1
clone size: once
J gene: TRBJ2-3
D gene: -
CDR3 protein: CSVEVAAGTDTQYF
CDR3 DNA: TGCAGCGTTGAAGTGGCGGCAGGCACAGATACGCAGTATTTT

V gene: TRBV12-3/TRBV12-4
clone size: -
J gene: TRBJ2-2
D gene: -
CDR3 protein: CASSLQGTGELFF
CDR3 DNA: TGTGCCAGCAGTTTGCAGGGGACCGGGGAGCTGTTTTTT

V gene: TRBV11-2
clone size: -
J gene: TRBJ1-6
D gene: -
CDR3 protein: CASSLKDRFSSYNSPLHF
CDR3 DNA: TGTGCCAGCAGCTTAAAGGACAGATTTAGCTCCTATAATTCACCCCTCCACTTT

V gene: TRBV27
clone size: -
J gene: TRBJ2-7
D gene: TRBD2
CDR3 protein: CASSRGGHYEQYF
CDR3 DNA: TGTGCCAGCAGTCGGGGGGGCCACTACGAGCAGTACTTC

V gene: TRBV6-5
clone size: once
J gene: TRBJ2-3
D gene: -
CDR3 protein: CATKPITSTDTQYF
CDR3 DNA: TGTGCCACCAAACCCATCACTAGCACAGATACGCAGTATTTT

V gene: TRBV9
clone size: -
J gene: TRBJ2-7
D gene: TRBD2
CDR3 protein: CASSVGEGAYEQYF
CDR3 DNA: TGTGCCAGCAGCGTAGGGGAGGGAGCCTACGAGCAGTACTTC

V gene: TRBV19
clone size: once
J gene: TRBJ2-7
D gene: -
CDR3 protein: CASSISLQGLAYEQYF
CDR3 DNA: TGTGCCAGTAGTATTTCCCTGCAGGGGTTAGCCTACGAGCAGTACTTC

V gene: TRBV28
clone size: -
J gene: TRBJ2-7
D gene: -
CDR3 protein: CASKGSHYEQYF
CDR3 DNA: TGTGCCAGCAAAGGCAGCCATTACGAGCAGTACTTC

V gene: TRBV6-5
clone size: -
J gene: TRBJ1-5
D gene: -
CDR3 protein: CASTPRGGGNQPQHF
CDR3 DNA: TGTGCCAGCACCCCTCGGGGTGGGGGAAATCAGCCCCAGCATTTT

V gene: TRBV30
clone size: few
J gene: TRBJ2-1
D gene: -
CDR3 protein: CAWRGLAGAYNEQFF
CDR3 DNA: TGTGCCTGGAGGGGCCTGGCGGGGGCGTACAATGAGCAGTTCTTC

V gene: TRBV7-2
clone size: -
J gene: TRBJ2-3
D gene: TRBD1
CDR3 protein: CASSLAARTGYTDTQYF
CDR3 DNA: TGTGCCAGCAGCTTAGCCGCAAGGACAGGGTACACAGATACGCAGTATTTT

V gene: TRBV19
clone size: -
J gene: TRBJ2-2
D gene: -
CDR3 protein: CAPPGSPGRGNTGELFF
CDR3 DNA: TGTGCCCCTCCGGGTAGTCCTGGCAGGGGGAACACCGGGGAGCTGTTTTTT

V gene: TRBV19
clone size: -
J gene: TRBJ1-4
D gene: -
CDR3 protein: CASSMGVAEKLFF
CDR3 DNA: TGTGCCAGTAGTATGGGGGTGGCGGAAAAACTGTTTTTT

V gene: TRBV7-2
clone size: -
J gene: TRBJ2-2
D gene: -
CDR3 protein: CASSLNPSNTGELFF
CDR3 DNA: TGTGCCAGCAGCTTAAACCCGTCGAACACCGGGGAGCTGTTTTTT

V gene: TRBV7-2
clone size: -
J gene: TRBJ1-2
D gene: TRBD1
CDR3 protein: CASSFNSGGRDGYTF
CDR3 DNA: TGTGCCAGCAGCTTTAATTCAGGGGGTCGGGATGGCTACACCTTC

V gene: TRBV7-9
clone size: few
J gene: TRBJ2-3
D gene: -
CDR3 protein: CASSSPGPNFGTQYF
CDR3 DNA: TGTGCCAGCAGCTCACCGGGACCCAACTTTGGTACGCAGTATTTT

V gene: TRBV5-4
clone size: -
J gene: TRBJ2-1
D gene: -
CDR3 protein: CASSPDASYNEQFF
CDR3 DNA: TGTGCCAGCAGCCCGGACGCATCCTACAATGAGCAGTTCTTC

V gene: TRBV3-1/TRBV3-2
clone size: -
J gene: TRBJ2-1
D gene: -
CDR3 protein: CASSRQVGAYNEQFF
CDR3 DNA: TGTGCCAGCAGTCGACAGGTTGGGGCTTACAATGAGCAGTTCTTC

V gene: TRBV4-1
clone size: few
J gene: TRBJ2-1
D gene: TRBD2
CDR3 protein: CASSQASSGGAGEQFF
CDR3 DNA: TGCGCCAGCAGCCAAGCATCCAGCGGGGGGGCCGGTGAGCAGTTCTTC

V gene: TRBV12-3/TRBV12-4
clone size: -
J gene: TRBJ2-6
D gene: -
CDR3 protein: CASRPGRANVLTF
CDR3 DNA: TGTGCCAGCCGTCCGGGCAGGGCCAACGTCCTGACTTTC

V gene: TRBV6-1
clone size: few
J gene: TRBJ2-3
D gene: TRBD2
CDR3 protein: CASSERSGVRDTQYF
CDR3 DNA: TGTGCCAGCAGTGAAAGGAGCGGGGTCCGAGATACGCAGTATTTT

V gene: TRBV4-3
clone size: -
J gene: TRBJ1-4
D gene: -
CDR3 protein: CASSRRGRGGGEKLFF
CDR3 DNA: TGCGCCAGCAGCCGCCGTGGTCGGGGGGGCGGCGAAAAACTGTTTTTT